The sample holds many counts of the clone carrying this TCR beta chain. The antigen is undetermined. V dropped 7 bases and J dropped 1 base, with 13 bases sitting between them. This CDR3 is built from 14 residues. The germline V gene encodes CDR1 SEHNR and CDR2 FQNEAQ (reference sequence). The data stem from a study of T-cell memory formation after mild COVID-19. Study details: The two donors had largely donor-specific TCR clusters.

TCRdb passed the 5' RACE reads through MiXCR, listing each CDR3 protein once. The data contain 14,000 to 15,000 distinct CDR3 sequences, roughly 23% of them singletons. General study points: Mostly located in CM and EM were contracting CD4+ clones, with contracting CD8+ clones located in EMRA. Clones that contracted from day 15 to 85 had balanced CD4/CD8; later expanders were CD4+ biased. Memory cells collected pre-infection included some clones that later responded, suggesting cross-reactive memory joined.

The chain recombines TRBV7-9 with TRBJ1-1; TRBD1 is a possible D gene (5 bases). Material: PBMCs or a T cell subset sorted from them (not recorded which). The sequence came from a man aged 18 to 29 who had mild COVID-19 (a few samples of this study predate the infection). Cell type and time point are not known. The CDR3 sequence is CASTMTDKNTEAFF. The CDR3 coding sequence is TGTGCCAGCACCATGACAGATAAGAACACTGAAGCTTTCTTT.